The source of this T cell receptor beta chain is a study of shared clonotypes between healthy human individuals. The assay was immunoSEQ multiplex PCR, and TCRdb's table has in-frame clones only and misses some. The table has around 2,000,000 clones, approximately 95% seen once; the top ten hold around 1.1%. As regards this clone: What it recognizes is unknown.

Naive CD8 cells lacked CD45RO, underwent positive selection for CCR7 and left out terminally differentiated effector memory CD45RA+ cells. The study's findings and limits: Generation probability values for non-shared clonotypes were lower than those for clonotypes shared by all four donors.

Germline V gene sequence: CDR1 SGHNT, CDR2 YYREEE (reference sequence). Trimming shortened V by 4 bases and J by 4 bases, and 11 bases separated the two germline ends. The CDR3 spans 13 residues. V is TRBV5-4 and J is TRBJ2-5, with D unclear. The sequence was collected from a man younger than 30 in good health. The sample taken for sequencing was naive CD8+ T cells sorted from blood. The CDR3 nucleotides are TGTGCCAGCAGCCAGCCTAGTCTAGAGACCCAGTACTTC. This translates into CASSQPSLETQYF.